This T cell receptor (beta chain) emerged from a study of blood T cell repertoires in COVID-19. Study overall: COVID-19 samples, acute and convalescent, were from the United States, Italy and Spain. In each case, the material was cDNA or gDNA derived from T cells, B-cell-depleted T cells, or PBMCs.

Method: immunoSEQ multiplex PCR; TCRdb's copy keeps in-frame clones and lacks some. The sample lists some 41,000 clones, about four fifths seen once, with roughly 4.6% in the top ten. This CDR3 has 13 amino acids. Germline V CDR1 and CDR2: GTSNPN, SVGIG (reference sequence). The ends were cut back, 3 bases at V and 1 base at J, with 9 bases in the middle. The source material was peripheral blood. The TCR sequence derives from a woman aged 70 to 79 with acute or convalescent COVID-19. This sequence joins TRBV30 and TRBJ1-1; possibly TRBD1 for D (5 bases). Written as DNA, the CDR3 is TGTGCCTGGAGGGCAGACAGGAACACTGAAGCTTTCTTT. It is translated as CAWRADRNTEAFF. Full variable domain (outside the CDR3, taken from reference TRBV30 and TRBJ1-1): SQTIHQWPATLVQPVGSPLSLECTVEGTSNPNLYWYRQAAGRGLQLLFYSVGIGQISSEVPQNLSASRPQDRQFILSSKKLLLSDSGFYLCAWRADRNTEAFFGQGTRLTVV.